This T cell receptor beta chain was sequenced for a study of response to subunit inactivated influenza vaccine. Study conclusions and caveats: Authors suggested each seasonal influenza vaccination recruits few new T cells.

One entry per CDR3 protein, called by TCRdb with MiXCR from the RT-PCR reads. The sample holds about half a million distinct CDR3 sequences, approximately 7.6% seen once. There are a few counts of this clonotype. What it binds is not known. The sample was PBMCs from blood, taken approximately 25 months after vaccination. This receptor was identified in a man aged 50 to 69 who received an inactivated influenza vaccine.

The CDR3 is CSASPPGQGVFNSPLHF. CDR3 DNA sequence: TGCAGTGCTAGCCCTCCGGGACAGGGGGTTTTTAATTCACCCCTCCACTTT. This chain uses TRBV20-1 with TRBJ1-6; 11 bases are shared with TRBD1. Germline CDR1 and CDR2: DFQATT and SNEGSKA (reference sequence). Germline trimming cut 3 bases from V and 6 bases from J; bases unmatched to any gene: 10. This CDR3 has 17 amino acids.